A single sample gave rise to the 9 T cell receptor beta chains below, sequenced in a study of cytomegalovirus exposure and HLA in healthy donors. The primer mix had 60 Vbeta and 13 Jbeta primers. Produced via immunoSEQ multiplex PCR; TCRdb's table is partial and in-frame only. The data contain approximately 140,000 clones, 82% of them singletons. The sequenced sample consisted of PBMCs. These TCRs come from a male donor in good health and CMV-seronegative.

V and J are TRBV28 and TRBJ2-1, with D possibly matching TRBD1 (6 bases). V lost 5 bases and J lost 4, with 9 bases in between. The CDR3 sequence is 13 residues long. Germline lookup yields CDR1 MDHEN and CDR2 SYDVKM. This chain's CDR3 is CASSPQGYNEQFF. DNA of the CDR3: TGTGCCAGCAGTCCCCAGGGGTACAATGAGCAGTTCTTC.

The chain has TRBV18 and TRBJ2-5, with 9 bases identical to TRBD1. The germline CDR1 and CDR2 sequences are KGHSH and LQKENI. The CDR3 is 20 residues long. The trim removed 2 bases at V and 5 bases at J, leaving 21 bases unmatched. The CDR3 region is CASSPSHAVPGQGFVETQYF. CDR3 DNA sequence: TGTGCCAGCTCACCATCCCACGCTGTGCCCGGACAGGGGTTCGTTGAGACCCAGTACTTC.

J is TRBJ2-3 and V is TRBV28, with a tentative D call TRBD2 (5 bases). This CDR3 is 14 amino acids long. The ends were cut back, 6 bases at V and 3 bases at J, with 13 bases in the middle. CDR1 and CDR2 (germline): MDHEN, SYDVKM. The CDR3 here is CASRPGRRTDTQYF. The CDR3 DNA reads TGTGCCAGCAGGCCTGGGCGGAGGACAGATACGCAGTATTTT.

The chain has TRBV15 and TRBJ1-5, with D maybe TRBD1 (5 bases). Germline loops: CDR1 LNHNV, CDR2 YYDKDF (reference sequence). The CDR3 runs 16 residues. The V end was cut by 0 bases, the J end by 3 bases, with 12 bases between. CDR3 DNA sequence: TGTGCCACCAGCAGAGAACGCGCAGGGCACAATCAGCCCCAGCATTTT. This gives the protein CATSRERAGHNQPQHF. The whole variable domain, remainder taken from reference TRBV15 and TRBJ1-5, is DAMVIQNPRYQVTQFGKPVTLSCSQTLNHNVMYWYQQKSSQAPKLLFHYYDKDFNNEADTPDNFQSRRPNTSFCFLDIRSPGLGDTAMYLCATSRERAGHNQPQHFGDGTRLSIL.

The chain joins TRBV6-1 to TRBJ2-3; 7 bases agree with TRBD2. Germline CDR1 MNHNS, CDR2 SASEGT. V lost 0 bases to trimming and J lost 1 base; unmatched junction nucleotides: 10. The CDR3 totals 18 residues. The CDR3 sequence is CASSEALLWRERTDTQYF. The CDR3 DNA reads TGTGCCAGCAGTGAAGCTCTCTTGTGGCGGGAGCGCACAGATACGCAGTATTTT.

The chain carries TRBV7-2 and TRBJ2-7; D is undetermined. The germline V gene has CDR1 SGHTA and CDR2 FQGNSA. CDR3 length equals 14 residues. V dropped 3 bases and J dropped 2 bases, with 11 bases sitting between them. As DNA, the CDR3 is TGTGCCAGCAGCTTCCAGCGCCCCACCTACGAGCAGTACTTC. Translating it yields CASSFQRPTYEQYF.

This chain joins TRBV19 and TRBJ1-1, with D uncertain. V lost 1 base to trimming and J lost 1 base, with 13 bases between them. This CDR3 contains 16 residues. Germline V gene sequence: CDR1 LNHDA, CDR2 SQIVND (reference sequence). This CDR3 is CASSIGPRPENTEAFF. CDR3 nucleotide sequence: TGTGCCAGTAGTATAGGCCCCCGCCCAGAGAACACTGAAGCTTTCTTT.

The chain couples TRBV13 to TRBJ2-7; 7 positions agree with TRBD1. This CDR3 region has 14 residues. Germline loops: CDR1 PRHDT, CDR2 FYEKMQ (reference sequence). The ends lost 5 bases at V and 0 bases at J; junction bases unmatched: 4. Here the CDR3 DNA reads TGTGCCAGCAGCCCAGGGGGTAACTCCTACGAGCAGTACTTC. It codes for CASSPGGNSYEQYF.

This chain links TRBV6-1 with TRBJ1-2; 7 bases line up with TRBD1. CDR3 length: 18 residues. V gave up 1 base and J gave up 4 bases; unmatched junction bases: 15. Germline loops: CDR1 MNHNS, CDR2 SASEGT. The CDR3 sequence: CASSEDGQGEIYLYGYTF. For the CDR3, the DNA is TGTGCCAGCAGTGAAGATGGGCAGGGGGAAATTTACCTCTATGGCTACACCTTC.